Given below is one TCR beta chain in context. Its antigen is unknown. Each subset's genomic DNA was split evenly across several immunoSEQ plates. It was 200 to 250 ng DNA, 28,000 or so T cell genomes, that sorted-subset replicate PCRs used. The table came from immunoSEQ multiplex PCR; TCRdb's copy has only in-frame clones and leaves some out. The sample carries about 1.1 million clones, about 72% recorded once. These data are taken from a study of shared clonotypes between healthy human individuals. Study-wide points: Donors were few, which limited the genetic and exposure-history diversity represented. Lower generation probabilities were found for non-shared clonotypes than for those shared by all four donors.

The J segment lost 8 bases and the V segment lost 0 bases, leaving 6 bases of the junction unmatched. The CDR3 runs 15 residues. Germline assignment: CDR1 SGHAT and CDR2 FQNNGV. The specimen was memory CD4+ T cells from PBMCs. Subset given: CD45RA-negative fraction. This clonotype was sampled from a man aged 18 to 29 in good health. Some clones in this sample may be carry-over from other donors' samples. The rearrangement uses TRBV11-2 and TRBJ2-1; 8 bases fit TRBD1. CDR3 amino acids: CASSLEFQGADEQFF. CDR3 sequence (DNA): TGTGCCAGCAGCTTAGAATTCCAGGGGGCCGATGAGCAGTTCTTC.